This entry describes one T cell receptor beta chain. The data were obtained in a study of blood T cell repertoires in COVID-19. Study at large: From T cells, B-cell-depleted T cells, or PBMCs came the material, which was cDNA or gDNA.

As processed by the authors: How many nucleated cells were present was estimated from reference gene primer amplification. Using immunoSEQ multiplex PCR, the repertoire was profiled, and TCRdb retains in-frame clones only, with some absent. V and J calls and clone size are copied from that table; D and trimming were computed from the DNA. Among some 300,000 clones, about 90% were seen once, and the ten largest hold 3.5% to 5%. The CDR3 totals 16 residues. The germline V gene has CDR1 MDHEN and CDR2 SYDVKM. Losses at the gene ends were 2 bases for V and 1 base for J; bases not matched to a gene: 6. All enrollees were roughly 18 to 100 years old and from approximately 24 US areas. Participants' reported clinical history set cohort assignment.

The chain combines TRBV28 with TRBJ1-2; TRBD1 matches 8 bases. Input material: PBMCs or T cells enriched from blood (not recorded which). This TCR came from a woman under 30 with acute COVID-19. CDR3 sequence reads: CASSLGATGDNYGYTF. CDR3 DNA: TGTGCCAGCAGTTTAGGGGCGACAGGGGATAACTATGGCTACACCTTC.